The 19 T cell receptor beta chains below were found in one sample sequenced in a study of blood T cell repertoires in COVID-19. Some clones are missing from TCRdb's copy, which holds only in-frame ones; the method was immunoSEQ multiplex PCR. The repertoire holds 190,000 or so clones, with roughly 87% as singletons. The sample consisted of PBMCs or T cells enriched from blood (not recorded which). Source of these receptors: a man between 18 and 29 years old with acute COVID-19.

This rearrangement joins TRBV3-1 (or the pseudogene TRBV3-2) to TRBJ1-1; TRBD1 might be the D (5 bases). With 0 bases removed from V and 2 bases from J, the gap between germline ends came to 19 bases. Germline V gives CDR1 LGHDT, CDR2 YNNKEL (reference sequence). The CDR3 loop spans 18 amino acids. The CDR3 DNA reads as TGTGCCAGCAGCCAAGATGTGTTAGGTGGCAGGGAAAACACTGAAGCTTTCTTT. Translating it yields CASSQDVLGGRENTEAFF.

This chain connects TRBV27 to TRBJ2-7; TRBD2 is a possible D gene (6 bases). From germline, CDR1 is MNHEY and CDR2 SMNVEV (reference sequence). V lost 0 bases to trimming and J lost 2 bases, with 17 bases between them. This CDR3 is built from 17 residues. The CDR3 loop is CASSLSNPLAYAYEQYF. The CDR3 DNA follows: TGTGCCAGCAGTTTATCGAACCCGCTAGCGTATGCCTACGAGCAGTACTTC.

The chain employs TRBV30 and TRBJ1-1; D gene unclear. Trimming took off 2 bases at V and 1 base at J, with 14 bases between the two ends. This CDR3 is built from 15 residues. CDR1 and CDR2 (germline): GTSNPN, SVGIG (reference sequence). CDR3 sequence: CAWSPPTGWNTEAFF. The CDR3 coding sequence is TGTGCCTGGAGTCCTCCAACGGGTTGGAACACTGAAGCTTTCTTT.

J is TRBJ2-1 and V is TRBV7-2, with a tentative D call TRBD2 (6 bases). Trimming took 5 bases from V and 6 from J, leaving 11 bases between them. The CDR3 is 13 amino acids. Germline V gene lookup returns CDR1 SGHTA and CDR2 FQGNSA. The CDR3 bases are TGTGCCAGCAGCCCCGGACTACTCAATGAGCAGTTCTTC. It encodes CASSPGLLNEQFF.

The rearrangement links TRBV9 to TRBJ2-1; 9 bases agree with TRBD2. Germline CDR1 reads SGDLS; CDR2 reads YYNGEE. The CDR3 totals 16 residues. V dropped 0 bases and J dropped 3; count of bases not matched to a gene: 4. CDR3 protein: CASSVESGRSYNEQFF. The CDR3 region has the DNA TGTGCCAGCAGCGTAGAAAGCGGGAGGAGCTACAATGAGCAGTTCTTC.

The chain combines TRBV4-1 with TRBJ1-1, with D unresolved. The CDR3 runs to 16 residues. The V end was cut by 3 bases, the J end by 0 bases, with 14 bases between. Germline assignment: CDR1 MGHRA and CDR2 YSYEKL. The CDR3 loop reads CASSQPRLRMNTEAFF. CDR3 DNA: TGCGCCAGCAGCCAGCCCAGGTTACGAATGAACACTGAAGCTTTCTTT.

This clone was observed a single time. CDR3 amino acids: CASSQKGSESNEQFF. In DNA form, the CDR3 reads TGCGCCAGCAGTCAGAAGGGGTCGGAATCCAATGAGCAGTTCTTC. The chain combines TRBV10-1 with TRBJ2-1, with D maybe TRBD1 (5 bases). Looked up from germline, CDR1 is WNHNN and CDR2 is SYGVQD (reference sequence). The CDR3 is 15 amino acids. Between the trimmed V and J ends, which lost 5 bases and 6 bases, there was a span of 17 bases.

This chain links TRBV13 with TRBJ2-1, with D possibly being TRBD2 (5 bases). The CDR3 has 17 amino acids. Trimming took 5 bases from V and 2 from J, leaving 19 bases between them. Germline V CDR1 and CDR2: PRHDT, FYEKMQ (reference sequence). This chain's CDR3 is CASSDLPDSNAYNEQFF. The CDR3 coding sequence is TGTGCCAGCAGCGACCTCCCGGACTCAAACGCCTACAATGAGCAGTTCTTC.

This chain links TRBV19 with TRBJ2-7; a possible D gene is TRBD1 (6 bases). Germline lookup yields CDR1 LNHDA and CDR2 SQIVND (reference sequence). V dropped 0 bases and J dropped 2 bases, with 11 bases sitting between them. The CDR3 extends over 15 amino acids. CDR3 in DNA: TGTGCCAGTAGTATAGATCTATGGACAGCCTACGAGCAGTACTTC. Amino acids: CASSIDLWTAYEQYF. Looking up the rest from reference TRBV19 and TRBJ2-7 gives the full variable domain: DGGITQSPKYLFRKEGQNVTLSCEQNLNHDAMYWYRQDPGQGLRLIYYSQIVNDFQKGDIAEGYSVSREKKESFPLTVTSAQKNPTAFYLCASSIDLWTAYEQYFGPGTRLTVT.

The V and J genes are TRBV28 and TRBJ1-5; D may be TRBD1 (5 bases). The V gene lost 4 bases and the J gene lost 2 bases, with 12 bases spanning the gap. The CDR3 has 15 residues. Germline V gene data show CDR1 as MDHEN and CDR2 as SYDVKM. CDR3 bases: TGTGCCAGCAGTTCGCGCGTAGGGGGCAATCAGCCCCAGCATTTT. This encodes CASSSRVGGNQPQHF.

This chain connects TRBV27 to TRBJ1-2; D remains unclear. V lost 4 bases and J lost 3, with 6 bases in between. CDR3 length equals 12 residues. Per the germline V gene, CDR1 is MNHEY and CDR2 is SMNVEV (reference sequence). The DNA for the CDR3 is TGTGCCAGCAGTTCTCCAGACTATGGCTACACCTTC. It is translated as CASSSPDYGYTF.

The chain uses TRBV5-1 and TRBJ2-2, with D perhaps matching TRBD2 (5 bases). Trimming left V 0 bases short and J 3 bases short, with 12 bases between. The CDR3 is 16 amino acids. Germline values: CDR1 SGHRS, CDR2 YFSETQ. For the CDR3, the DNA is TGCGCCAGCAGCTTGGAGGAGGTCTTTGACACCGGGGAGCTGTTTTTT. It translates to CASSLEEVFDTGELFF.

The chain carries TRBV7-2 and TRBJ2-1, with D uncertain. The V end was cut by 2 bases, the J end by 5 bases, with 13 bases between. The CDR3 consists of 15 residues. Germline V gene sequence: CDR1 SGHTA, CDR2 FQGNSA. The CDR3 loop reads CASSLTERHDNEQFF. The DNA for the CDR3 is TGTGCCAGCAGCTTAACTGAGAGACACGACAATGAGCAGTTCTTC.

V is TRBV12-3 or TRBV12-4 and J is TRBJ2-7; D perhaps matches TRBD1 (6 bases). V was pared by 4 bases and J by 6 bases, with 10 bases between. This CDR3 is 12 amino acids long. The CDR3 DNA reads as TGTGCCAGCAGTTCCCAGGGGTTCGAGCAGTACTTC. Amino acid sequence: CASSSQGFEQYF.

The gene calls are TRBV11-2 and TRBJ2-7; perhaps TRBD1 as D (6 bases). Deletions cut 4 bases from V and 2 bases from J, with 12 bases between. The CDR3 is 14 residues long. The germline V gene has CDR1 SGHAT and CDR2 FQNNGV. The CDR3 DNA reads as TGTGCCAGCAGCTGGAGGACAGACACCTACGAGCAGTACTTC. Translated: CASSWRTDTYEQYF.

Details on this clone: The sample carries other DNA sequences with the same CDR3. This chain uses TRBV4-2 with TRBJ1-5; D unclear. Germline CDR1 LGHNA, CDR2 YNFKEQ. The CDR3 contains 15 residues. V was clipped by 0 bases and J by 5 bases, with 11 bases between them. In nucleotides, the CDR3 is TGTGCCAGCAGCCAAGATTCTGGGAGGGATCAGCCCCAGCATTTT. The encoded protein is CASSQDSGRDQPQHF.

This rearrangement joins TRBV28 to TRBJ1-2, with TRBD1 as a possible D gene (6 bases). Trimming removed 6 bases from V and 6 bases from J, with 14 bases in between. CDR3 length: 13 amino acids. Germline V lookup: CDR1 MDHEN, CDR2 SYDVKM. The CDR3 DNA reads as TGTGCCAGCAGCCCGGACAGCTCCGATGGCTACACCTTC. Translated: CASSPDSSDGYTF.

The V call is TRBV28, the J call TRBJ2-7; TRBD2 aligns across 7 bases. The length of the CDR3 is 17 residues. J was trimmed by 5 bases and V by 0 bases; bases with no gene match: 13. Looked up from germline, CDR1 is MDHEN and CDR2 is SYDVKM. CDR3 protein: CASSLWGGSVQDDEQYF. The CDR3 coding sequence is TGTGCCAGCAGTTTATGGGGCGGGAGTGTCCAGGATGACGAGCAGTACTTC. The variable domain in full, completed from reference TRBV28 and TRBJ2-7, reads DVKVTQSSRYLVKRTGEKVFLECVQDMDHENMFWYRQDPGLGLRLIYFSYDVKMKEKGDIPEGYSVSREKKERFSLILESASTNQTSMYLCASSLWGGSVQDDEQYFGPGTRLTVT.

This chain links TRBV2 with TRBJ2-7; a weak D match, TRBD2 (5 bases). V was cut by 7 bases and J by 13 bases, with 20 bases left in between. The V gene's germline CDR1 is SNHLY and CDR2 FYNNEI. The CDR3 runs 12 residues. CDR3 DNA sequence: TGTGCCAGCACCCAAGCGGCACCCAGGACCTACTTC. It translates to CASTQAAPRTYF. Variable domain in full (rest from reference TRBV2 and TRBJ2-7): EPEVTQTPSHQVTQMGQEVILRCVPISNHLYFYWYRQILGQKVEFLVSFYNNEISEKSEIFDDQFSVERPDGSNFTLKIRSTKLEDSAMYFCASTQAAPRTYFGPGTRLTVT.